This section outlines one T cell receptor (beta chain) sequence together with its context. What it binds is unknown. This entry is derived from a study of T cell responses to AZD1222 COVID-19 vaccine. Whole-study results and caveats: Donors skewed white British and female; clonal diversity was possibly underestimated. Spike-wide coverage was observed for vaccine-associated CD4 TCRs, with dominant responses at 160-218 and 743-854.

The method was immunoSEQ multiplex PCR; TCRdb's version includes in-frame clones alone and lacks a portion of them. Of some 97,000 clones listed, about 87% were seen once; the top ten hold 3.5% to 4.5%. CDR1 is LGHNA, CDR2 YNFKEQ, per germline. CDR3 length: 16 amino acids. J gave up 8 bases and V 0 bases, and 11 bases lay outside the gene matches. This TCR was recovered from an adult in good health. The gene calls are TRBV4-2 and TRBJ1-2; 8 bases agree with TRBD1. Source: peripheral blood, taken on day 0 of MenACWY control vaccination. The CDR3 DNA reads TGTGCCAGCAGCCAAGAAGGAGGACAGGGTGTTGGCGGCTACACCTTC. This codes for CASSQEGGQGVGGYTF.